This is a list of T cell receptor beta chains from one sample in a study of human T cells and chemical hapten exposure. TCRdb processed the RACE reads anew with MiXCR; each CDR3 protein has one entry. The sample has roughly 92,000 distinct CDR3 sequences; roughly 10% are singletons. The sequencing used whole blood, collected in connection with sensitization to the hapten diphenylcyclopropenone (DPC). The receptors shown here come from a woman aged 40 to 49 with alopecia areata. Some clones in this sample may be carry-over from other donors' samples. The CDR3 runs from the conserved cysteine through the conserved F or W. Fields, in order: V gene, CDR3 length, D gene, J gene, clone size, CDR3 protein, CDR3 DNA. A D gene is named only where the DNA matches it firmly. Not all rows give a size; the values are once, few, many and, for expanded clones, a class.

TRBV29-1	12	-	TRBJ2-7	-	CSVAPGSYEQYF	TGCAGCGTTGCCCCAGGGAGCTACGAGCAGTACTTC
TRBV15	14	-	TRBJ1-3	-	CATSRGGQGNTIYF	TGTGCCACCAGCAGAGGTGGACAGGGAAACACCATATATTTT
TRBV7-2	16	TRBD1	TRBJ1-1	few	CASRPTRTGIGTEAFF	TGTGCCAGCAGACCAACCCGGACAGGGATTGGCACTGAAGCTTTCTTT
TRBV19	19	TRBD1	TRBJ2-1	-	CASSMARTGVRSSYNEQFF	TGTGCCAGTAGTATGGCTCGGACAGGGGTAAGAAGCTCCTACAATGAGCAGTTCTTC
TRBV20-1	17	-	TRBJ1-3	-	CSARDSRAGPSGNTIYF	TGCAGTGCTAGAGATTCTCGAGCAGGTCCCTCTGGAAACACCATATATTTT
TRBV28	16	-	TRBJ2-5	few	CASSLPGTSRGETQYF	TGTGCCAGCAGTTTACCCGGGACTTCCCGGGGAGAGACCCAGTACTTC
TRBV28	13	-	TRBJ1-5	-	CATSGGAGQPQHF	TGTGCCACCTCCGGGGGCGCGGGTCAGCCCCAGCATTTT
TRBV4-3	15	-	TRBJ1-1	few	CASSQDKGLGTEAFF	TGCGCCAGCAGCCAAGATAAAGGGCTGGGGACTGAAGCTTTCTTT
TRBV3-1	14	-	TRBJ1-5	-	CASSNGGVRQPQHF	TGTGCCAGCAGCAACGGGGGAGTACGACAGCCCCAGCATTTT
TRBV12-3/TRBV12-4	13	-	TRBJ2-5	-	CASRSSGQETQYF	TGTGCCAGCAGAAGTAGCGGACAAGAGACCCAGTACTTC
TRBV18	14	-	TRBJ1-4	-	CASSPVLGNEKLFF	TGTGCCAGCTCACCGGTCTTGGGGAACGAAAAACTGTTTTTT
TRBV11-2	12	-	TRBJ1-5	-	CASSHLNQPQHF	TGTGCCAGCAGCCACCTCAATCAGCCCCAGCATTTT
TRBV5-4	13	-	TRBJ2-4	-	CASSGNVADIQYF	TGTGCCAGCAGCGGGAACGTCGCGGACATTCAGTACTTC
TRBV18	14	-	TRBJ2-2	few	CASLNSPNTGELFF	TGTGCCAGCTTAAACAGCCCGAACACCGGGGAGCTGTTTTTT
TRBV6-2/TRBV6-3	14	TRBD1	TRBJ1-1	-	CASRFGQGMSEAFF	TGTGCCAGCCGGTTCGGACAGGGGATGTCTGAAGCTTTCTTT
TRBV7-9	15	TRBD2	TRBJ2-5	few	CASSFSAGGRETQYF	TGTGCCAGCAGCTTCTCAGCGGGGGGGCGAGAGACCCAGTACTTC
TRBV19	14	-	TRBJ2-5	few	CASSTGLTRETQYF	TGTGCCAGTAGTACGGGATTAACGCGGGAGACCCAGTACTTC
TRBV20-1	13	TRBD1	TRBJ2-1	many	CSALTDRHNEQFF	TGCAGTGCCCTAACGGACAGGCACAATGAGCAGTTCTTC
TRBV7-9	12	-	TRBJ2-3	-	CASSPGADTQYF	TGTGCCAGCAGCCCTGGGGCAGATACGCAGTATTTT
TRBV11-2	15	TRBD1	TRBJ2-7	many	CASSVSRDSHYEQYF	TGTGCCAGCAGCGTCTCCCGGGACAGCCACTACGAGCAGTACTTC
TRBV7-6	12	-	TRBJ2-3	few	CASSLLMDTQYF	TGTGCCAGCAGCCTTTTAATGGATACGCAGTATTTT
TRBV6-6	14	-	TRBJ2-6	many	CASTGGSGANVLTF	TGTGCCAGCACTGGGGGATCTGGGGCCAACGTCCTGACTTTC
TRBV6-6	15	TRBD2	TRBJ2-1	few	CASTTGGGRVNEQFF	TGTGCCAGCACCACCGGGGGGGGACGGGTCAATGAGCAGTTCTTC
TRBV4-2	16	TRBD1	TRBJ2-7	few	CASSQDDRQGASQQYF	TGTGCCAGCAGCCAAGATGATCGGCAGGGGGCCTCCCAGCAGTACTTC
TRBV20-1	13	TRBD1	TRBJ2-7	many	CSAHTGGTYEQYF	TGCAGTGCTCACACAGGGGGGACCTACGAGCAGTACTTC
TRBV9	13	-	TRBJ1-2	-	CASSVESRVDYTF	TGTGCCAGCAGCGTAGAGAGCAGGGTAGACTACACCTTC
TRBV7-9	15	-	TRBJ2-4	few	CASSLEAAPKNIQYF	TGTGCCAGCAGCTTAGAAGCGGCTCCCAAAAACATTCAGTACTTC
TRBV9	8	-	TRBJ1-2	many	CASHGYTF	TGTGCCAGCCATGGCTACACCTTC
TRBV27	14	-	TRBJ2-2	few	CASSFERGTGELFF	TGTGCCAGCAGTTTCGAGCGTGGCACCGGGGAGCTGTTTTTT
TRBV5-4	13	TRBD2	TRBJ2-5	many	CASSTGLQETQYF	TGTGCCAGCAGCACGGGACTACAAGAGACCCAGTACTTC
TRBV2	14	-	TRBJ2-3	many	CASLAERSTDTQYF	TGTGCCAGCTTGGCAGAGAGGAGCACAGATACGCAGTATTTT
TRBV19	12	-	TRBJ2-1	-	CASSIIRAEQFF	TGTGCCAGTAGTATAATTAGGGCCGAGCAGTTCTTC
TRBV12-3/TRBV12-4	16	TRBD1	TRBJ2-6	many	CASSSGQTSGANVLTF	TGTGCCAGCAGTTCGGGACAGACCTCTGGGGCCAACGTCCTGACTTTC
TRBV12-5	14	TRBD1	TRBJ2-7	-	CASGLVGGFGEQYF	TGTGCTAGTGGTTTGGTAGGGGGCTTCGGCGAGCAGTACTTC
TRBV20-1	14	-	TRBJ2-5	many	CSARGRLGSETQYF	TGCAGTGCTAGGGGGAGGTTGGGCTCCGAGACCCAGTACTTC
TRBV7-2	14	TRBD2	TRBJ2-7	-	CASTPGLAGYEQYF	TGTGCCAGCACCCCCGGACTAGCGGGCTACGAGCAGTACTTC
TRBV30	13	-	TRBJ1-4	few	CAWSVRKGEKLFF	TGTGCCTGGAGTGTCCGGAAGGGGGAAAAACTGTTTTTT
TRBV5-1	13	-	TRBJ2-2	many	CASLKGTTGELFF	TGCGCCAGCCTGAAGGGGACCACCGGGGAGCTGTTTTTT